The 5 T cell receptor beta chains in this list originate from one sample, sequenced in a study of CD8 T cells in Susac syndrome. Reverse transcription of about 0.45 to 1 ug RNA was performed with random hexamers. In TCRdb, the immunoSEQ multiplex PCR reads were re-called with MiXCR into one record per CDR3 protein. This table has about 190,000 distinct CDR3 sequences, about 95% appearing once. Sequenced input: CD8+ T cells from PBMCs. These receptors all stem from a human donor with Susac syndrome.

The chain carries TRBV5-1 and TRBJ1-2, with a tentative D call TRBD1 (6 bases). CDR1 and CDR2 from the germline V gene are SGHRS and YFSETQ. This CDR3 has 14 residues. Trimming stripped 5 bases from V and 4 bases from J, with 15 bases between. CDR3 nucleotides: TGCGCCAGCAGACTTGAGACCAGGGGCTATGGCTACACCTTC. Amino acid sequence: CASRLETRGYGYTF.

The chain employs TRBV12-3 or TRBV12-4 and TRBJ2-1, with 16 bases fitting TRBD2. V shed 6 bases, J shed 10 bases, and the junction held 12 bases outside the gene matches. The CDR3 covers 17 residues. CDR3 nucleotides: TGTGCCAGCAGGGGACTAGCGGGAGGGCCGGCGTCTTGGGAGCAGTTCTTC. This encodes CASRGLAGGPASWEQFF.

This chain links TRBV5-6 with TRBJ1-1; D not certain. Trimming shortened V by 4 bases and J by 0 bases, and 10 bases separated the two germline ends. The CDR3 is made up of 14 amino acids. Germline loops: CDR1 SGHDT, CDR2 YYEEEE. CDR3 nucleotides: TGTGCCAGCAGCGCGGACGGTATGAACACTGAAGCTTTCTTT. It codes for CASSADGMNTEAFF.

The rearrangement uses TRBV30 and TRBJ2-6; D might be TRBD1 (6 bases). Germline V gene data show CDR1 as GTSNPN and CDR2 as SVGIG (reference sequence). This CDR3 is 17 amino acids long. The germline V and J ends were trimmed by 2 bases and 0 bases, with 14 bases remaining between them. CDR3 sequence reads: CAWSLAGALSGANVLTF. CDR3 DNA: TGTGCCTGGAGTCTGGCAGGGGCTCTCTCTGGGGCCAACGTCCTGACTTTC.

V and J are TRBV20-1 and TRBJ2-7, with a weak D call TRBD2 (5 bases). The CDR3 runs 15 residues. Per germline, CDR1 DFQATT and CDR2 SNEGSKA (reference sequence). Between the trimmed V and J ends, which lost 2 bases and 3 bases, there was a span of 17 bases. The CDR3 region is CSARYLRSAHYEQYF. The CDR3 DNA is TGCAGTGCTAGATATCTTCGTAGCGCCCACTACGAGCAGTACTTC.